This passage covers 14 T cell receptor beta chains from one sample sequenced in a study of CD8 T cells in Susac syndrome. Reverse transcription of about 0.45 to 1 ug RNA was performed with random hexamers. One entry per CDR3 protein, called by TCRdb with MiXCR from the immunoSEQ multiplex PCR reads. The data show some 300,000 distinct CDR3 sequences, about 85% seen once. Sequenced material: CD8+ T cells from PBMCs. Receptors were obtained from a human donor with multiple sclerosis.

The V call is TRBV9, the J call TRBJ2-1; 10 bases match TRBD2. The CDR3 is 16 residues long. Germline V lookup: CDR1 SGDLS, CDR2 YYNGEE. V lost 0 bases, J lost 7 bases, and 7 bases stayed unmatched. As DNA, the CDR3 is TGTGCCAGCAGCGTAGGGGCTAGCGGGAGTGGGAATGAGCAGTTCTTC. As protein: CASSVGASGSGNEQFF. The entire variable domain, with the rest obtained from reference TRBV9 and TRBJ2-1, is as follows: DSGVTQTPKHLITATGQRVTLRCSPRSGDLSVYWYQQSLDQGLQFLIQYYNGEERAKGNILERFSAQQFPDLHSELNLSSLELGDSALYFCASSVGASGSGNEQFFGPGTRLTVL.

V gene TRBV29-1 combines with J gene TRBJ2-1; 10 bases are shared with TRBD2. Germline V gives CDR1 SQVTM, CDR2 ANQGSEA. With V trimmed by 2 bases and J by 4 bases, 2 bases remained unmatched. The CDR3 is made up of 14 amino acids. The DNA for the CDR3 is TGCAGCGTTGAACGGACTAGCGGTTACAATGAGCAGTTCTTC. Encoded protein: CSVERTSGYNEQFF.

The rearrangement links TRBV29-1 to TRBJ2-1, with 8 bases that match TRBD2. The CDR3 runs 15 residues. The V gene's germline CDR1 is SQVTM and CDR2 ANQGSEA. The V gene end was trimmed by 8 bases and the J gene end by 0 bases; junction bases not matched to a gene: 9. Here the CDR3 reads CSLEAGESSYNEQFF. CDR3 DNA sequence: TGCAGCCTCGAAGCGGGAGAGAGCTCCTACAATGAGCAGTTCTTC.

This chain links TRBV25-1 with TRBJ1-4; no reliable D call. Germline CDR1 reads MGHDK; CDR2 reads SYGVNS. Trimming left V 8 bases short and J 6 bases short, with 16 bases between. There are 14 residues in the CDR3. CDR3 loop: CASAPEGDHEKLFF. DNA of the CDR3: TGTGCCAGCGCCCCGGAGGGCGACCATGAAAAACTGTTTTTT.

V and J are TRBV13 and TRBJ2-1; D is possibly TRBD1 (6 bases). Germline V gives CDR1 PRHDT, CDR2 FYEKMQ (reference sequence). Trimming took off 4 bases at V and 12 bases at J, with 16 bases between the two ends. The CDR3 extends over 13 amino acids. The CDR3 DNA sequence: TGTGCCAGCAGCTCGGGGAGACAGGTCGTGCAGTTCTTC. This encodes CASSSGRQVVQFF.

This clonotype has more than one count but fewer than ten. The V and J genes are TRBV6-1 and TRBJ2-5; tentative D call: TRBD2 (6 bases). This CDR3 comprises 13 residues. The germline V and J ends were trimmed by 4 bases and 9 bases, with 15 bases remaining between them. The germline V gene has CDR1 MNHNS and CDR2 SASEGT. The CDR3 region has the DNA TGTGCCAGCAGTGGCACGCACTGGGGGGCCCAGTACTTC. Amino acid sequence: CASSGTHWGAQYF.

V is TRBV2 and J is TRBJ2-7; D possibly corresponds to TRBD2 (6 bases). Germline V CDR1 and CDR2: SNHLY, FYNNEI. Trimming left V 10 bases short and J 6 bases short, with 16 bases between. The CDR3 is 12 amino acids. CDR3 nucleotides: TGTGCCATCGCGACTAGTGAGAGCGAGCAGTACTTC. Protein: CAIATSESEQYF.

This chain links TRBV11-2 with TRBJ1-5; D call uncertain. The CDR3 totals 12 residues. Germline CDR1 SGHAT, CDR2 FQNNGV. V dropped 4 bases and J dropped 9 bases, with 10 bases sitting between them. The CDR3: CASSSPGRPQHF. The CDR3 DNA sequence: TGTGCCAGCAGCTCCCCCGGTCGGCCCCAGCATTTT.

This chain links TRBV5-6 with TRBJ2-1; either TRBD1 or TRBD2 may fit D (5 bases each). Between the trimmed V and J ends, which lost 4 bases and 6 bases, there was a span of 17 bases. The germline gives CDR1 SGHDT, CDR2 YYEEEE. CDR3 length: 15 amino acids. The CDR3 region is CASSLAGTLCNEQFF. In DNA, the CDR3 is TGTGCCAGCAGCCTGGCCGGGACCCTCTGCAATGAGCAGTTCTTC.

The chain couples TRBV6-1 to TRBJ1-5, with TRBD1 identical over 7 bases. V dropped 4 bases and J dropped 0; count of bases not matched to a gene: 9. The CDR3 is 17 residues long. The germline gives CDR1 MNHNS, CDR2 SASEGT. The DNA for the CDR3 is TGTGCCAGCAGTGTTAGGGACAGCTTTTATAGCAATCAGCCCCAGCATTTT. Protein sequence: CASSVRDSFYSNQPQHF.

This chain joins TRBV19 and TRBJ2-1; D gene uncertain. Germline V gene sequence: CDR1 LNHDA, CDR2 SQIVND (reference sequence). CDR3 length: 15 residues. The V and J ends lost 3 bases and 4 bases respectively, with 13 bases between them. The DNA of the CDR3 is TGTGCCAGTAGTATCCGCCCCCCGCCATACAATGAGCAGTTCTTC. Protein: CASSIRPPPYNEQFF.

This CDR3 is CAISDGQSNTGELFF. Here the CDR3 DNA reads TGTGCCATCAGTGACGGACAGTCGAACACCGGGGAGCTGTTTTTT. The chain is built from TRBV10-3 and TRBJ2-2; TRBD1 is a possible D gene (6 bases). V lost 3 bases to trimming and J lost 0 bases, with 8 bases between them. The CDR3 has 15 amino acids. The germline gives CDR1 ENHRY, CDR2 SYGVKD.

J is TRBJ2-5 and V is TRBV5-1; D ambiguous. This CDR3 has 14 amino acids. V was clipped by 0 bases and J by 1 base, with 7 bases between them. Germline lookup yields CDR1 SGHRS and CDR2 YFSETQ. DNA of the CDR3: TGCGCCAGCAGCTTGGAGGTGCCCCAAGAGACCCAGTACTTC. It yields the protein CASSLEVPQETQYF.

This chain joins TRBV5-6 and TRBJ1-5; D uncertain. From germline, CDR1 is SGHDT and CDR2 YYEEEE. This CDR3 has 18 residues. V dropped 0 bases and J dropped 4 bases, with 20 bases sitting between them. In DNA, the CDR3 is TGTGCCAGCAGCTTGGACAGAGGAGAACGTGTTGGTAATCAGCCCCAGCATTTT. Translated: CASSLDRGERVGNQPQHF.